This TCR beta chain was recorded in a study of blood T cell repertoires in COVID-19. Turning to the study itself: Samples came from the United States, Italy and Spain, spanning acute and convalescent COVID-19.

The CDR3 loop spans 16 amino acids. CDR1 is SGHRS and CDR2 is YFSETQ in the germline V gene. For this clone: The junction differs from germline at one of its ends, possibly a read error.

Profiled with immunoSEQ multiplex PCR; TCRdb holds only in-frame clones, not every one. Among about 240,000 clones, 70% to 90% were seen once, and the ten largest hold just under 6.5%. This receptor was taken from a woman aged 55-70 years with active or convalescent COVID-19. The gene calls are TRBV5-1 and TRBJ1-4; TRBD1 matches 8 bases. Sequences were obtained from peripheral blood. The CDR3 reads CASSLARGTGNEKLFF. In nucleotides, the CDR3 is TGCGCCAGCAGTTTGGCCCGGGGGACAGGAAATGAAAAACTGTTTTTT.